The rows below give T cell receptor beta chains drawn from one sample of a study of T cells in Graves' hyperthyroidism and ophthalmopathy. MiXCR, run by TCRdb on the multiplex PCR reads, gives a single entry per CDR3 protein. Seen here are approximately 700,000 distinct CDR3 sequences, 45% observed once, and the top ten hold less than 9%. Sequences were obtained from peripheral blood or thyroid tissue (not recorded which). These receptors all stem from an adult man with Graves' disease, either hyperthyroidism or ophthalmopathy (not recorded which). Each CDR3 is given with its conserved first and last residue. A D gene is named only where the DNA matches it firmly. Clone size appears in some rows only: once, few, many, or a class for an expanded clone.

j_call	d_call	v_call	cdr3_length	clone_size	cdr3_aa	cdr3_nt
TRBJ1-1	NA	TRBV12-3/TRBV12-4	14	many	CASSPDAMNTEAFF	TGTGCCAGCAGTCCGGACGCCATGAACACTGAAGCTTTCTTT
TRBJ1-6	TRBD1	TRBV7-3	15	NA	CASSLGQGMSSPLHF	TGTGCCAGCAGCCTAGGACAGGGGATGAGCTCACCCCTCCACTTT
TRBJ1-1	TRBD1	TRBV9	17	NA	CASSPFPGQGTNTEAFF	TGTGCCAGCAGCCCCTTCCCGGGACAGGGGACGAACACTGAAGCTTTCTTT
TRBJ1-2	NA	TRBV12-3/TRBV12-4	13	few	CASSLLGAYGYTF	TGTGCCAGCAGTTTGTTGGGGGCATATGGCTACACCTTC
TRBJ1-5	NA	TRBV2	14	many	CASRPRQPGQPQHF	TGTGCCAGCAGACCTAGACAGCCAGGTCAGCCCCAGCATTTT
TRBJ1-2	TRBD1	TRBV7-9	14	few	CASSLSRGYDGYTF	TGTGCCAGCAGCTTAAGCAGGGGGTACGATGGCTACACCTTC
TRBJ2-5	NA	TRBV7-9	14	NA	CASSPPGEQETQYF	TGTGCCAGCAGCCCCCCCGGGGAACAAGAGACCCAGTACTTC
TRBJ1-5	NA	TRBV10-3	14	NA	CASSDGASNQPQHF	TGTGCCAGCAGTGATGGCGCTAGCAATCAGCCCCAGCATTTT
TRBJ2-7	TRBD1	TRBV7-8	17	NA	CASSRMRWTGESYEQYF	TGTGCCAGCAGCCGGATGAGATGGACAGGGGAGTCCTACGAGCAGTACTTC
TRBJ2-5	TRBD1	TRBV2	15	few	CASSPGTGGFGTQYF	TGTGCCAGCAGCCCGGGGACAGGGGGCTTTGGGACCCAGTACTTC
TRBJ2-5	NA	TRBV20-1	14	few	CSASISRPKETQYF	TGCAGTGCTAGCATATCTCGGCCCAAAGAGACCCAGTACTTC
TRBJ1-1	NA	TRBV2	14	few	CASSYQQGYTEAFF	TGTGCCAGCAGTTACCAACAGGGTTATACTGAAGCTTTCTTT
TRBJ1-2	TRBD1	TRBV29-1	13	NA	CSVSGTGGYGYTF	TGCAGCGTTTCCGGGACAGGGGGTTATGGCTACACCTTC
TRBJ2-2	NA	TRBV9	14	NA	CASSHFSNTGELFF	TGTGCCAGCAGCCATTTTTCGAACACCGGGGAGCTGTTTTTT
TRBJ2-2	TRBD2	TRBV5-5	16	NA	CASSRVLAGAGGELFF	TGTGCCAGCAGCCGAGTACTAGCGGGAGCGGGCGGGGAGCTGTTTTTT
TRBJ1-2	NA	TRBV24-1	13	many	CATSEPGWDGYTF	TGTGCCACCAGTGAGCCGGGATGGGATGGCTACACCTTC
TRBJ1-2	NA	TRBV7-9	13	few	CASSLDPGGGYTF	TGTGCCAGCAGCTTAGACCCAGGCGGTGGCTACACCTTC
TRBJ2-3	NA	TRBV10-3	16	few	CAISDRTRGITDTQYF	TGTGCCATCAGTGACCGAACTCGAGGGATCACAGATACGCAGTATTTT
TRBJ1-6	NA	TRBV7-9	12	NA	CASSLTGRALHF	TGTGCCAGCAGCTTAACGGGCAGGGCCCTCCACTTT
TRBJ2-7	TRBD1	TRBV5-1	15	NA	CASSLEGQGAHEQYF	TGCGCCAGCAGCTTGGAAGGACAGGGGGCCCACGAGCAGTACTTC
TRBJ2-2	NA	TRBV11-2	15	NA	CASSLGWATGWELFF	TGTGCCAGCAGCTTAGGATGGGCCACCGGGTGGGAGCTGTTTTTT
TRBJ1-2	TRBD1	TRBV12-3/TRBV12-4	14	many	CASSLDRGRGGYTF	TGTGCCAGCAGTTTAGACAGGGGGCGCGGTGGCTACACCTTC
TRBJ1-5	NA	TRBV20-1	15	few	CSATTRQNSNQPQHF	TGCAGTGCAACAACCCGACAGAATAGCAATCAGCCCCAGCATTTT
TRBJ2-2	NA	TRBV7-9	14	many	CASSSQAGTGELFF	TGTGCCAGCAGCTCCCAGGCGGGCACCGGGGAGCTGTTTTTT
TRBJ2-7	TRBD2	TRBV20-1	14	NA	CSASVVAGTYEQYF	TGCAGTGCTAGTGTGGTAGCGGGAACCTACGAGCAGTACTTC
TRBJ1-2	TRBD1	TRBV13	15	NA	CASSPTGGWSNGYTF	TGTGCCAGCAGCCCCACAGGGGGCTGGTCGAATGGCTACACCTTC
TRBJ1-3	TRBD1	TRBV29-1	12	NA	CSGGQGRDTIYF	TGCAGCGGGGGACAGGGAAGGGACACCATATATTTT
TRBJ1-1	NA	TRBV29-1	10	NA	CSVEHGEAFF	TGCAGCGTTGAACATGGTGAAGCTTTCTTT
TRBJ1-2	NA	TRBV7-9	14	NA	CASSPPGTYYGYTF	TGTGCCAGCAGCCCGCCCGGGACATACTATGGCTACACCTTC
TRBJ1-3	NA	TRBV7-3	14	NA	CASSPAGSGNTIYF	TGTGCCAGCAGCCCGGCCGGGAGCGGAAACACCATATATTTT
TRBJ2-7	TRBD1	TRBV20-1	14	few	CSAPYRDRPHEQYF	TGCAGTGCTCCCTACCGGGACAGACCTCACGAGCAGTACTTC
TRBJ2-7	NA	TRBV20-1	13	NA	CSARTRTSLEQYF	TGCAGTGCTAGAACTCGGACCAGCCTCGAGCAGTACTTC